These T cell receptor beta chains were read from a single sample in a study of cytomegalovirus exposure and HLA in healthy donors. Only in-frame clones appear in the TCRdb table, and some are missing; sequencing was by immunoSEQ multiplex PCR. The profile shows about 170,000 clones, about 86% of them singletons. The material sequenced was PBMCs. The receptors come from a young woman in good health and CMV-seronegative. The CDR3 runs from the conserved cysteine through the conserved F or W. A D gene is named only where the DNA matches it firmly. Clone size is not always given. Where it is, it says once, few, many or a class for expanded clones.

CDR3 | J | size | V | D | length
CASSQGPSYTGANVLTF | TRBJ2-6 | NA | TRBV4-3 | NA | 17
CASSQGTSGSRWGYDWQFF | TRBJ2-1 | NA | TRBV14 | TRBD2 | 19
CASSQELGVAYGYTF | TRBJ1-2 | NA | TRBV14 | NA | 15
CSMRGREDTADTQYF | TRBJ2-3 | NA | TRBV29-1 | NA | 15
CASSYSWTGFNTEAFF | TRBJ1-1 | NA | TRBV6-5 | TRBD1 | 16
CASSIPSEAFF | TRBJ1-1 | NA | TRBV19 | NA | 11
CASSGPGFVTF | TRBJ1-2 | once | TRBV7-9 | NA | 11
CASSQEIEREQFF | TRBJ2-1 | NA | TRBV4-3 | NA | 13
CASRQGGANVLTF | TRBJ2-6 | NA | TRBV2 | TRBD1 | 13
CATSRDSSTGGRGGYTF | TRBJ1-2 | NA | TRBV15 | NA | 17
CASSWEGLSSYNEQFF | TRBJ2-1 | NA | TRBV11-3 | TRBD2 | 16
CASSEGRSTDTQYF | TRBJ2-3 | NA | TRBV2 | NA | 14
CASSPGQEDTGELFF | TRBJ2-2 | NA | TRBV6-4 | TRBD1 | 15
CASSSEDSIEQYF | TRBJ2-7 | NA | TRBV5-1 | NA | 13
CASSLAVGASGGYEQYF | TRBJ2-7 | NA | TRBV5-1 | TRBD2 | 17
CASSFWDSGVNEQFF | TRBJ2-1 | once | TRBV27 | NA | 15
CSVDSTETGGYGYGYTF | TRBJ1-2 | NA | TRBV29-1 | TRBD1 | 17
CASSGEDNEKLFF | TRBJ1-4 | NA | TRBV6-1 | NA | 13
CAIGYGLNTEAFF | TRBJ1-1 | NA | TRBV10-3 | NA | 13
CASSVAMGREGQETQYF | TRBJ2-5 | NA | TRBV9 | TRBD2 | 17
CASSPLTGSYGYTF | TRBJ1-2 | once | TRBV5-5 | NA | 14
CASSLTGIPNEQFF | TRBJ2-1 | NA | TRBV5-6 | NA | 14
CATSIDRAGANVLTF | TRBJ2-6 | NA | TRBV15 | NA | 15
CASNRGGAGNQPQHF | TRBJ1-5 | NA | TRBV6-1 | TRBD1 | 15
CASSPLPSSGNTEAFF | TRBJ1-1 | NA | TRBV5-1 | NA | 16
CAISGTANEKLFF | TRBJ1-4 | NA | TRBV10-3 | TRBD1 | 13
CSVGGPGQPNYGYTF | TRBJ1-2 | few | TRBV29-1 | NA | 15
CASSVAPRAGEKLFF | TRBJ1-4 | NA | TRBV9 | NA | 15
CASSPGTGGRNTEAFF | TRBJ1-1 | NA | TRBV27 | TRBD1 | 16
CASSIDQGTNTEAFF | TRBJ1-1 | NA | TRBV19 | NA | 15
CASSLVGPPQGTEAFF | TRBJ1-1 | few | TRBV5-4 | NA | 16
CASSLEGRPGLYGYTF | TRBJ1-2 | NA | TRBV5-4 | NA | 16
CASSLLGQAAYF | TRBJ2-4 | NA | TRBV7-2 | TRBD1 | 12
CASADGSGTNTGELFF | TRBJ2-2 | NA | TRBV11-2 | TRBD2 | 16
CASSVTSGGYNEQFF | TRBJ2-1 | NA | TRBV6-1 | TRBD2 | 15
CASSPPDRETGELFF | TRBJ2-2 | few | TRBV28 | TRBD1 | 15
CASRRGVWQETQYF | TRBJ2-5 | NA | TRBV19 | TRBD2 | 14
CAISARAGDEQYF | TRBJ2-7 | NA | TRBV10-3 | NA | 13
CASSSRTGRTEAFF | TRBJ1-1 | NA | TRBV7-2 | TRBD1 | 14
CASSGRAQQADTQYF | TRBJ2-3 | NA | TRBV2 | TRBD2 | 15
CASSIGSGGSYNEQFF | TRBJ2-1 | NA | TRBV19 | TRBD1 | 16
CASRDRVTLSGNTIYF | TRBJ1-3 | NA | TRBV10-2 | TRBD1 | 16
CASSLAGGAGYTF | TRBJ1-2 | NA | TRBV7-9 | TRBD1 | 13